The clone carrying this T cell receptor (beta chain) was observed a few times. Antigen: not known. TCRdb redid the calling of the RACE reads with MiXCR, one entry per CDR3 protein. The data contain some 250,000 distinct CDR3 sequences, almost 8% of them seen just once; the ten biggest clones take up around 1.2%. Time point noted: pre-sensitization, week 0. Described treatment: therapeutic diphenylcyclopropenone sensitization with weekly scalp DPC. The data stem from a study of human T cells and chemical hapten exposure. Notes on the study in general: The number of TCRs over 1 in 1000 frequency stayed unchanged after DPC.

The sequencing here drew on whole blood, taken in connection with sensitization to the hapten diphenylcyclopropenone (DPC). The receptor was isolated from a man between 18 and 29 years old with alopecia areata. Some clones in this sample may be carry-over from other donors' samples.

The CDR3 DNA reads TGTGCTACCGGGACACACCATGAGGGGAATCAGCCCCAGCATTTT. This encodes CATGTHHEGNQPQHF. The V and J genes are TRBV10-3 and TRBJ1-5, with D possibly being TRBD1 (6 bases). The germline gives CDR1 ENHRY, CDR2 SYGVKD. The CDR3 spans 15 residues.